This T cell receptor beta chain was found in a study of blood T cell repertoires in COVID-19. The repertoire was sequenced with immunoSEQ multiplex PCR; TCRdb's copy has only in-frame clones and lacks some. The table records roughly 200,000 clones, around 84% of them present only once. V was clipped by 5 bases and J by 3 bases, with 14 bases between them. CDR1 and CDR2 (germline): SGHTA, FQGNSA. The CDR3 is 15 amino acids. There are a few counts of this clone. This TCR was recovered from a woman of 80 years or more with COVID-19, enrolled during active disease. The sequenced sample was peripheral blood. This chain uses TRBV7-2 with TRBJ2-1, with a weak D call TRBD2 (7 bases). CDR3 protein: CASSPGRGGYNEQFF. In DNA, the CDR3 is TGTGCCAGCAGCCCGGGGAGGGGGGGCTACAATGAGCAGTTCTTC.